The 30 T cell receptor beta chains below come from one sample, sequenced in a study of regulatory T cells in long-lasting Graves disease. The TCR beta library used iRepertoire HTBI primers with Arm-PCR amplification of CDR3. One entry per CDR3 protein, called by TCRdb with MiXCR from the multiplex PCR reads. Here the sample spans around 450,000 distinct CDR3 sequences, 15% being singletons. Time point indicated: newly diagnosed GD, antithyroid drugs for less than 3 months. Extracted RNA from PBMCs served as the source of the TCR library. This sample also appeared in a second study, on T cells in Graves' hyperthyroidism and ophthalmopathy.

The source was peripheral blood mononuclear cells (PBMCs), collected at new diagnosis, from a patient treated with antithyroid drugs. The receptors come from a woman aged 25-40 years with Graves disease.

With respect to this clonotype: The likely explanation is a read error, given a far larger clone one base away. The V gene is TRBV6-1, the J gene TRBJ2-3; D is possibly TRBD1 or TRBD2 (5 bases each). The better agreement between TRBJ2-1 and the DNA end casts doubt on the J call. This CDR3 has 14 amino acids. Germline V gene lookup returns CDR1 MNHNS and CDR2 SASEGT. Here the CDR3 DNA reads TGTGCCAGCAGTGGCCGGGACGGACCCTACGAGCAGTTCTTC. Its translation: CASSGRDGPYEQFF.

This clonotype was observed a few times. This chain connects TRBV10-3 to TRBJ2-3, with D perhaps matching TRBD1 (5 bases). V was pared by 7 bases and J by 6 bases, with 20 bases between. The CDR3 is made up of 15 amino acids. Germline loops: CDR1 ENHRY, CDR2 SYGVKD. The CDR3 spells CAITLGPSAGDTQYF. Here the CDR3 DNA reads TGTGCCATCACGCTCGGACCGTCGGCAGGGGATACGCAGTATTTT.

The chain uses TRBV10-2 and TRBJ2-2; TRBD2 matches 16 bases. CDR1 and CDR2 from the germline V gene are WSHSY and SAAADI. The length of the CDR3 is 20 residues. Trimming removed 2 bases from V and 1 base from J; junction bases left unmatched: 7. This CDR3 reads CASSEPPGLAGGQNTGELFF. For the CDR3, the DNA is TGCGCCAGCAGTGAGCCTCCGGGACTAGCGGGAGGGCAGAACACCGGGGAGCTGTTTTTT.

CDR3 sequence (DNA): TGTGCCAGCAGTGCGTCAGGGGTGAACACTGAAGCTTTCTTT. It encodes CASSASGVNTEAFF. The rearrangement uses TRBV6-4 and TRBJ1-1, with TRBD1 as a possible D gene (6 bases). CDR1 MRHNA and CDR2 SNTAGT come from the germline V gene. This CDR3 spans 14 amino acids. V was pared by 4 bases and J by 0 bases, with 9 bases between.

This clonotype was detected many times. The V gene is TRBV3-1, the J gene TRBJ2-2, with D hard to call. Germline values: CDR1 LGHDT, CDR2 YNNKEL (reference sequence). The ends were cut back, 1 base at V and 10 bases at J, with 7 bases in the middle. The CDR3 extends over 12 amino acids. The CDR3 nucleotides are TGTGCCAGCAGCCAAGTTAGGTCGGAGCTGTTTTTT. Translated, it gives CASSQVRSELFF.

This clonotype was seen many times. The chain combines TRBV20-1 with TRBJ2-1, with unresolved D. V lost 1 base and J lost 0, with 13 bases in between. CDR3 size: 16 residues. Germline values: CDR1 DFQATT, CDR2 SNEGSKA (reference sequence). The CDR3 reads CSARVSGESSYNEQFF. DNA of the CDR3: TGCAGTGCTAGAGTCTCGGGTGAATCCTCCTACAATGAGCAGTTCTTC.

Many counts were recorded for this clonotype. Sequence at one end of the junction differs from germline and may be a read error. V is TRBV18 and J is TRBJ2-1; tentatively, D is TRBD1 (5 bases). The CDR3 consists of 12 residues. Germline V gives CDR1 KGHSH, CDR2 LQKENI. CDR3 amino acids: CASSPKQGVPAF. The CDR3 DNA reads as TGTGCCAGCTCACCAAAGCAGGGCGTGCCTGCCTTC.

This clonotype was seen repeatedly, ten times or more. The rearrangement links TRBV15 to TRBJ2-7; the D gene is possibly TRBD1 (5 bases). Deletions cut 0 bases from V and 0 bases from J, with 9 bases between. Germline V CDR1 and CDR2: LNHNV, YYDKDF (reference sequence). The CDR3 contains 15 residues. The CDR3 protein is CATSRDQGVSYEQYF. CDR3 DNA sequence: TGTGCCACCAGCAGAGATCAAGGGGTCTCCTACGAGCAGTACTTC.

The chain's CDR3 is CSARDQGGPYEQYF. The CDR3 DNA reads as TGCAGTGCTAGAGATCAAGGGGGCCCCTACGAGCAGTACTTC. The J gene is TRBJ2-7, the V gene TRBV20-1; 7 positions agree with TRBD1. V shed 0 bases, J shed 2 bases, and the junction held 4 bases outside the gene matches. The CDR3 consists of 14 residues. Germline lookup yields CDR1 DFQATT and CDR2 SNEGSKA (reference sequence).

This clonotype was observed many times. V usage is TRBV10-1 and J usage is TRBJ2-1; D uncertain. The CDR3 length is 15 residues. V was cut by 2 bases and J by 9 bases, with 17 bases left in between. From germline, CDR1 is WNHNN and CDR2 SYGVQD (reference sequence). The CDR3 region is CASSENSLSRAEQFF. The CDR3 region has the DNA TGCGCCAGCAGTGAGAACTCCTTAAGTCGGGCTGAGCAGTTCTTC.

Worth noting for this clonotype: A much larger clone sits a single nucleotide away, making a read error possible. The chain is built from TRBV5-5 and TRBJ2-7; D ambiguous. With 2 bases removed from V and 3 bases from J, the gap between germline ends came to 12 bases. Per the germline V gene, CDR1 is SGHKS and CDR2 is YYEKEE (reference sequence). The CDR3 loop spans 14 amino acids. CDR3 in DNA: TGTGCCAGCAGCTTATGGCAGGCTAACTACGAGCAGTACTTC. This sequence encodes CASSLWQANYEQYF.

This clonotype was counted ten times or more. The rearrangement joins TRBV19 to TRBJ2-7; 7 nucleotides agree with TRBD2. V trimming: 11 bases; J trimming: 4 bases; junction bases outside the gene matches: 11. The germline V gene has CDR1 LNHDA and CDR2 SQIVND (reference sequence). CDR3 length: 13 amino acids. CDR3 protein: CAWGEGDTYEQYF. In DNA, the CDR3 is TGTGCCTGGGGGGAGGGCGACACGTACGAGCAGTACTTC.

V is TRBV5-1 and J is TRBJ2-7; tentative D call: TRBD1 (6 bases). V was trimmed by 1 base and J by 6 bases, leaving 17 bases between them. This CDR3 contains 15 residues. The germline gives CDR1 SGHRS, CDR2 YFSETQ. CDR3 amino acids: CASSLTGSGAGEQYF. For the CDR3, the DNA is TGCGCCAGCAGCTTGACGGGTTCAGGGGCTGGCGAGCAGTACTTC. Looking up the rest from reference TRBV5-1 and TRBJ2-7 gives the full variable domain: KAGVTQTPRYLIKTRGQQVTLSCSPISGHRSVSWYQQTPGQGLQFLFEYFSETQRNKGNFPGRFSGRQFSNSRSEMNVSTLELGDSALYLCASSLTGSGAGEQYFGPGTRLTVT.

This clonotype was seen repeatedly, ten times or more. V and J are TRBV5-1 and TRBJ2-1, with D uncertain. CDR1 and CDR2 (germline): SGHRS, YFSETQ. Trimming cost V 4 bases and J 0 bases, with 11 bases left between them. The CDR3 runs 15 residues. CDR3 nucleotide sequence: TGCGCCAGCAGCCCGGGCTGGAGCTCCTACAATGAGCAGTTCTTC. Protein product: CASSPGWSSYNEQFF. Looking up the rest from reference TRBV5-1 and TRBJ2-1 gives the full variable domain: KAGVTQTPRYLIKTRGQQVTLSCSPISGHRSVSWYQQTPGQGLQFLFEYFSETQRNKGNFPGRFSGRQFSNSRSEMNVSTLELGDSALYLCASSPGWSSYNEQFFGPGTRLTVL.

This clonotype appeared many times. The CDR3 DNA reads as TGCAGTGCTAGAGATTTGAGCGGGGGGGCACAAGAGACCCAGTACTTC. Translating gives CSARDLSGGAQETQYF. The chain has TRBV20-1 and TRBJ2-5; 10 bases agree with TRBD2. Trimming at V came to 0 bases and at J to 2 bases, leaving 6 bases not matched to a gene. This CDR3 comprises 16 residues. The germline V gene encodes CDR1 DFQATT and CDR2 SNEGSKA (reference sequence).

V and J are TRBV19 and TRBJ1-1; D not resolved. Deletions cut 5 bases from V and 0 bases from J, with 13 bases between. Germline values: CDR1 LNHDA, CDR2 SQIVND (reference sequence). The CDR3 sequence is 15 residues long. CDR3 coding DNA: TGTGCCAGTAGTTCCCCAAGGATAATGAACACTGAAGCTTTCTTT. This gives the protein CASSSPRIMNTEAFF.

This clonotype was seen repeatedly, ten times or more. This sequence joins TRBV5-5 and TRBJ2-1; the D gene is possibly TRBD1 (5 bases). The CDR3 extends over 14 amino acids. From germline, CDR1 is SGHKS and CDR2 YYEKEE (reference sequence). V was shortened by 4 bases and J by 9 bases, with 17 bases between the two germline ends. The CDR3 DNA is TGTGCCAGCAGCCCCGGTCCAGGGTGGGGTGAGCAGTTCTTC. It encodes CASSPGPGWGEQFF.

This clonotype was found many times. The rearrangement links TRBV7-9 to TRBJ2-7, with D perhaps TRBD2 (6 bases). CDR1 and CDR2 (germline): SEHNR, FQNEAQ (reference sequence). The CDR3 sequence is 15 residues long. V was trimmed by 0 bases and J by 4 bases, leaving 13 bases between them. CDR3 sequence reads: CASSLAGGDGYEQYF. The DNA of the CDR3 is TGTGCCAGCAGCTTAGCTGGCGGGGATGGTTACGAGCAGTACTTC.

DNA of the CDR3: TGTGCCAGCAGCCACTATGACGGTACGCAGTATTTT. Its protein is CASSHYDGTQYF. The chain combines TRBV3-1 with TRBJ2-3; no firm D call. The CDR3 totals 12 residues. Germline-derived CDR1 and CDR2 are LGHDT and YNNKEL (reference sequence). Trimming removed 3 bases from V and 8 bases from J, with 9 bases in between.

This clonotype was counted ten times or more. The rearrangement links TRBV12-3 or TRBV12-4 to TRBJ1-1; D unclear. There are 15 residues in the CDR3. V lost 2 bases and J 0 bases, leaving 10 bases between the germline ends. CDR3 protein: CASSLRAGLNTEAFF. CDR3 bases: TGTGCCAGCAGTTTAAGGGCCGGTTTGAACACTGAAGCTTTCTTT.

This clonotype was detected ten times or more. The CDR3 DNA is TGTGCCAGCTCACCTCTCGCGACAGGACACTACGAGCAGTACTTC. Translated: CASSPLATGHYEQYF. This chain links TRBV18 with TRBJ2-7; D might be TRBD1 (6 bases). This CDR3 is 15 amino acids long. The V gene lost 3 bases and the J gene lost 3 bases, with 15 bases spanning the gap. CDR1 and CDR2 from the germline V gene are KGHSH and LQKENI.

The chain has TRBV15 and TRBJ2-4; 12 bases are shared with TRBD1. The germline gives CDR1 LNHNV, CDR2 YYDKDF (reference sequence). The CDR3 length is 17 residues. V shed 3 bases and J 2 bases; nucleotides not matched to a gene: 5. CDR3: CATSSNRDRGPKNIQYF. As DNA, the CDR3 is TGTGCCACCAGCAGTAACCGGGACAGGGGGCCCAAAAACATTCAGTACTTC.

This clonotype was seen at least ten times. This rearrangement joins TRBV5-1 to TRBJ2-1; 9 positions agree with TRBD1. CDR1 is SGHRS and CDR2 is YFSETQ in the germline V gene. V shed 1 base, J shed 10 bases, and the junction held 6 bases outside the gene matches. The CDR3 loop spans 14 amino acids. CDR3: CASSLLGQGLEQFF. The DNA for the CDR3 is TGCGCCAGCAGCTTGTTGGGACAGGGCCTCGAGCAGTTCTTC. The whole variable domain, filled in from reference TRBV5-1 and TRBJ2-1, reads KAGVTQTPRYLIKTRGQQVTLSCSPISGHRSVSWYQQTPGQGLQFLFEYFSETQRNKGNFPGRFSGRQFSNSRSEMNVSTLELGDSALYLCASSLLGQGLEQFFGPGTRLTVL.

Points on this clonotype: This may come from a read error, since a much larger clone is one base off. The rearrangement links TRBV19 to TRBJ1-1; D might be TRBD1 (5 bases). Germline CDR1 and CDR2: LNHDA and SQIVND (reference sequence). This CDR3 contains 15 residues. The CDR3 protein is CASSMGSGMNTEALF. The CDR3 nucleotides are TGTGCCAGTAGTATGGGATCAGGGATGAACACTGAAGCTCTCTTT.

The sample holds many counts of this clonotype. V is TRBV29-1 and J is TRBJ2-5, with D possibly being TRBD2 (6 bases). This CDR3 region has 12 residues. Looked up from germline, CDR1 is SQVTM and CDR2 is ANQGSEA. Trimming removed 0 bases from V and 4 bases from J, with 6 bases in between. The CDR3 protein is CSVEEGGETQYF. The CDR3 nucleotides are TGCAGCGTTGAAGAGGGAGGAGAGACCCAGTACTTC.

This clonotype was seen more than once but under ten times. V gene TRBV11-3 combines with J gene TRBJ1-6; no reliable D call. Germline loops: CDR1 SGHNT, CDR2 YENEEA. The V and J ends lost 5 bases and 5 bases respectively, with 1 base between them. The CDR3 covers 11 residues. CDR3 in amino acids: CASSDNSPLHF. For the CDR3, the DNA is TGTGCCAGCAGCGATAATTCACCCCTCCACTTT.

The V call is TRBV7-9, the J call TRBJ2-1; D gene unclear. V dropped 1 base and J dropped 5 bases, with 9 bases sitting between them. Germline V lookup: CDR1 SEHNR, CDR2 FQNEAQ (reference sequence). The CDR3 has 14 residues. The CDR3 here is CASSLDPWDNEQFF. CDR3 coding DNA: TGTGCCAGCAGCTTAGATCCCTGGGACAATGAGCAGTTCTTC.

V and J are TRBV20-1 and TRBJ2-3; D perhaps matches TRBD1 (6 bases). The CDR3 contains 12 residues. Per the germline V gene, CDR1 is DFQATT and CDR2 is SNEGSKA (reference sequence). The V end was cut by 6 bases, the J end by 6 bases, with 13 bases between. CDR3 sequence: CSATNRVDTQYF. In nucleotides, the CDR3 is TGCAGTGCCACAAACAGGGTTGATACGCAGTATTTT.

V usage is TRBV6-2 or TRBV6-3 and J usage is TRBJ2-2, with D possibly matching TRBD2 (7 bases). Trimming shortened V by 7 bases and J by 3 bases, and 15 bases separated the two germline ends. The CDR3 spans 15 residues. Germline V gene sequence: CDR1 MNHEY, CDR2 SVGEGT. The CDR3 spells CASIPGAGDTGELFF. Here the CDR3 DNA reads TGTGCCAGCATCCCGGGGGCGGGGGACACCGGGGAGCTGTTTTTT.

This clonotype has a handful of counts. The chain employs TRBV28 and TRBJ2-4, with TRBD2 as a possible D gene (6 bases). V gave up 5 bases and J gave up 1 base, with 24 bases separating them. The CDR3 contains 19 residues. CDR1 MDHEN and CDR2 SYDVKM come from the germline V gene. CDR3 residues: CASSPQTSWASLAKNIQYF. The CDR3 DNA follows: TGTGCCAGCAGTCCCCAGACTAGTTGGGCCTCCCTTGCCAAAAACATTCAGTACTTC.